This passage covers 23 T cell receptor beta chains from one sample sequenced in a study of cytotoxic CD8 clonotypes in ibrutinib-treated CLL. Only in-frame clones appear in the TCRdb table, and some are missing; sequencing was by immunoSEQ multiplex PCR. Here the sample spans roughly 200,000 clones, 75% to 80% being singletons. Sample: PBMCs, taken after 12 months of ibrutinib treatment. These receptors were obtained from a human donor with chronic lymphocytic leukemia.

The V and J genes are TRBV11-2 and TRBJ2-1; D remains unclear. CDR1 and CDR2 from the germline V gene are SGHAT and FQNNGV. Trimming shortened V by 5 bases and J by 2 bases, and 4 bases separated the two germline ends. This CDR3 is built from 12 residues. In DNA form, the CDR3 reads TGTGCCAGCAGCCCTGCCTACAATGAGCAGTTCTTC. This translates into CASSPAYNEQFF.

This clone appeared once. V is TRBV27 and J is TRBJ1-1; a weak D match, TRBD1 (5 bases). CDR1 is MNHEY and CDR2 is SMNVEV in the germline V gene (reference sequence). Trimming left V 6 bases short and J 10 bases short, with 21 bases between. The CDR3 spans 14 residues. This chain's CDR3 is CASSPRSAWGGAFF. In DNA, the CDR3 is TGTGCCAGCAGCCCGCGCTCCGCCTGGGGGGGAGCTTTCTTT.

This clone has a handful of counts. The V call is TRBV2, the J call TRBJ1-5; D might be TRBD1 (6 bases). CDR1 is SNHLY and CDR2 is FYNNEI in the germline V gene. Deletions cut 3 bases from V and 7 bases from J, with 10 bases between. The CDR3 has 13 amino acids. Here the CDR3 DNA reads TGTGCCAGCAGTGATCAGGGGAGCCAGCCCCAGCATTTT. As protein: CASSDQGSQPQHF.

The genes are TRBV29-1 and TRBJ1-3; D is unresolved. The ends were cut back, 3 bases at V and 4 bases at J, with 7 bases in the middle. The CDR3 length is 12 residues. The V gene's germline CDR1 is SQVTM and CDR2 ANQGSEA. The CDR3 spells CSVESWGNTIYF. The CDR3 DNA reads TGCAGCGTTGAGTCTTGGGGAAACACCATATATTTT.

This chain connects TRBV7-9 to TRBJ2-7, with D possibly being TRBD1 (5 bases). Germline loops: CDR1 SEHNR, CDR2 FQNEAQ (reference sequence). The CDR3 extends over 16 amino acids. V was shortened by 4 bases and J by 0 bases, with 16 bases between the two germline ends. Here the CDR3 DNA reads TGTGCCAGCAGCTCTCTTCTCGCTAGGGGCTCCTACGAGCAGTACTTC. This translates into CASSSLLARGSYEQYF.

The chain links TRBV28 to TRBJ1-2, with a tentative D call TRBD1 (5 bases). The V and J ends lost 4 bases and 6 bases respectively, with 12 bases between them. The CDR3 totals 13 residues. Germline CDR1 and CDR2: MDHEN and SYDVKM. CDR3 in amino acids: CASSSTAPHGYTF. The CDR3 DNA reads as TGTGCCAGCAGTTCGACAGCTCCCCATGGCTACACCTTC.

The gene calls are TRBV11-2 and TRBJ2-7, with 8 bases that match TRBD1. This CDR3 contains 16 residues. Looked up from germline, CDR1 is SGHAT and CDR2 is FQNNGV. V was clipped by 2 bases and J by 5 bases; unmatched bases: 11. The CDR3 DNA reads TGTGCCAGCAGCTTAAGCAGACAGGGGCTCCTAGACGAGCAGTACTTC. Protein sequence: CASSLSRQGLLDEQYF.

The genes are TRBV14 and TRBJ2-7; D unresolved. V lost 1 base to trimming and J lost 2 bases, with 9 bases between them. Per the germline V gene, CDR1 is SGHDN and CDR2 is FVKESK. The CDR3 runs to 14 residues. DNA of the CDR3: TGTGCCAGCAGCCAAGCACTTCCCCCCTACGAGCAGTACTTC. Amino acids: CASSQALPPYEQYF.

The CDR3 DNA is TGCGCCAGCAGCCAAGTGGGGGGAGAGCAGTACTTC. It codes for CASSQVGGEQYF. The gene calls are TRBV4-1 and TRBJ2-7; possible D gene TRBD2, 6 bases. Germline CDR1 is MGHRA and CDR2 is YSYEKL. V was trimmed by 1 base and J by 7 bases, leaving 8 bases between them. The CDR3 length is 12 residues.

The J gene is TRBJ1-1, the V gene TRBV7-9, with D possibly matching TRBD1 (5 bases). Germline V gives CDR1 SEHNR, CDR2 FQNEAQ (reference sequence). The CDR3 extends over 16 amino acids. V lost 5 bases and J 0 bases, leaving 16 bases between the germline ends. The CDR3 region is CASSPGPQGLNTEAFF. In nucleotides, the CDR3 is TGTGCCAGCAGCCCAGGGCCGCAGGGCCTGAACACTGAAGCTTTCTTT.

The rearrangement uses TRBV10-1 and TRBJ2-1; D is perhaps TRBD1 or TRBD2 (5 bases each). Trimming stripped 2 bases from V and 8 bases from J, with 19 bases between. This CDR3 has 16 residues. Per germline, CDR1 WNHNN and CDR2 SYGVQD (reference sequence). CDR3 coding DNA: TGCGCCAGCAGTGAGCGGCCGGGACGCCCTGGGGATGAGCAGTTCTTC. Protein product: CASSERPGRPGDEQFF.

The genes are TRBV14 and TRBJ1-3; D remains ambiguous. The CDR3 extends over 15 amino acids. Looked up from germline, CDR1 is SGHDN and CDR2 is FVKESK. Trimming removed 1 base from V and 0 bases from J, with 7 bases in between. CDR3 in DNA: TGTGCCAGCAGCCAAGGTCACAACTCTGGAAACACCATATATTTT. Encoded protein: CASSQGHNSGNTIYF.

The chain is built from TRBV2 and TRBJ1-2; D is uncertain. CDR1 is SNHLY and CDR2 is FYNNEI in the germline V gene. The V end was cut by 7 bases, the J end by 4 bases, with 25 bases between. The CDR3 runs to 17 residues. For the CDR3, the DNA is TGTGCCAGCACCGCAACGGGAGGAGGCACACCCTCCTATGGCTACACCTTC. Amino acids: CASTATGGGTPSYGYTF.

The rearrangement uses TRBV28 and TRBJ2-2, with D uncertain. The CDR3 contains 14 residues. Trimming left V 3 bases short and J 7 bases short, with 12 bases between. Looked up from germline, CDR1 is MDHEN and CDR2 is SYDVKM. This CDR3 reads CASSLVFGYGELFF. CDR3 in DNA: TGTGCCAGCAGTTTGGTTTTCGGGTACGGGGAGCTGTTTTTT.

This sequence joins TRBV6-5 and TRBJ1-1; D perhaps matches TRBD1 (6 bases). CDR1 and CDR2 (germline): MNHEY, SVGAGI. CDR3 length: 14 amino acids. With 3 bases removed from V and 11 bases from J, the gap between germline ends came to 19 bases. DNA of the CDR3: TGTGCCAGCAGTTATCAAAGGACAGCGAGTTACGCTTTCTTT. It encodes CASSYQRTASYAFF.

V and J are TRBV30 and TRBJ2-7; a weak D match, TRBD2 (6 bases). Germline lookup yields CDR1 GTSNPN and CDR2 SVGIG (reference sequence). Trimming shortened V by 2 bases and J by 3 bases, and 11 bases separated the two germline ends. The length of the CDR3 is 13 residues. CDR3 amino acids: CAWSLMGGYEQYF. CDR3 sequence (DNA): TGTGCCTGGAGTCTCATGGGGGGCTACGAGCAGTACTTC.

The CDR3 protein is CASSQQGTSTDTQYF. CDR3 nucleotide sequence: TGTGCCAGCAGCCAACAGGGGACAAGCACAGATACGCAGTATTTT. The chain uses TRBV2 and TRBJ2-3, with 7 bases identical to TRBD1. The CDR3 is made up of 15 amino acids. Germline values: CDR1 SNHLY, CDR2 FYNNEI. V lost 6 bases, J lost 0 bases, and 6 bases stayed unmatched. Complete variable domain (other parts from reference TRBV2 and TRBJ2-3): EPEVTQTPSHQVTQMGQEVILRCVPISNHLYFYWYRQILGQKVEFLVSFYNNEISEKSEIFDDQFSVERPDGSNFTLKIRSTKLEDSAMYFCASSQQGTSTDTQYFGPGTRLTVL.

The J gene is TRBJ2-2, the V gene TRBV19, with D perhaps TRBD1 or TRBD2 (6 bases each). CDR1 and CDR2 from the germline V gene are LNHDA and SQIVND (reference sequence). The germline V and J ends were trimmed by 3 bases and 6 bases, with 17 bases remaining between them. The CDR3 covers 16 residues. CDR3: CASSISRGGSPGELFF. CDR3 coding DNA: TGTGCCAGTAGTATTTCCAGGGGAGGTTCCCCCGGGGAGCTGTTTTTT.

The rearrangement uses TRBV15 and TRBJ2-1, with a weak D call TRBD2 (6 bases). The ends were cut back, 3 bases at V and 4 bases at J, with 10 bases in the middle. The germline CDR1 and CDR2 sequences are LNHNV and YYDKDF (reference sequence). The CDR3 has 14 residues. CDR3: CATSRSSGYNEQFF. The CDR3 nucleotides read TGTGCCACCAGCAGGAGTAGCGGTTACAATGAGCAGTTCTTC.

This chain's CDR3 is CASSSQGVEEKLFF. CDR3 DNA sequence: TGCGCCAGCAGCTCACAGGGGGTAGAGGAAAAACTGTTTTTT. The chain joins TRBV5-1 to TRBJ1-4; 8 bases align to TRBD1. CDR3 length equals 14 residues. Germline V lookup: CDR1 SGHRS, CDR2 YFSETQ. The junction had 6 bases not matched to a gene; V was cut back by 3 bases and J by 8 bases.

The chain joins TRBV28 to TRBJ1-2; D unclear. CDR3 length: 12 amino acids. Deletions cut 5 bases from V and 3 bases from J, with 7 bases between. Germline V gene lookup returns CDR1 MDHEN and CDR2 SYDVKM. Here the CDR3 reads CASSPLYYGYTF. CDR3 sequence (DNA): TGTGCCAGCAGTCCCCTCTACTATGGCTACACCTTC.

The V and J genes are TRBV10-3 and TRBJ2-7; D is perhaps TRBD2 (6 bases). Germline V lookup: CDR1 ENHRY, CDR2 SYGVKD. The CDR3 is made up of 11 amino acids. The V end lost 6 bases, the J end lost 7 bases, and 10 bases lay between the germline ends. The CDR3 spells CAISLGREQYF. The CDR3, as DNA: TGTGCCATCAGCCTGGGGAGGGAGCAGTACTTC.

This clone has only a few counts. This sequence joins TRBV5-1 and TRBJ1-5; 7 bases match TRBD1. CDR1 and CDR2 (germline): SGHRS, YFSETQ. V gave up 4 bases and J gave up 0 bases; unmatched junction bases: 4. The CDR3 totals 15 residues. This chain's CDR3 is CASSVTGYSNQPQHF. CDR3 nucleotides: TGCGCCAGCAGCGTGACAGGGTATAGCAATCAGCCCCAGCATTTT.